This TCR beta chain was identified during a study of T cells expressing NK-cell markers. Notes on the study in general: For 5 to 7 donors, the dominant NKG2C+ clonotypes made up about 1.0-8% of their CD8+ T cells. It was still unclear whether expanded NKG2C+ T cell clones were HCMV specific.

The authors made TCR beta cDNA libraries by 5'RACE template switching. This switching added a universal primer site and UMIs. TCRdb reprocessed the 5' RACE reads, with one entry per CDR3 protein and no DNA. Here the sample table reports some 150,000 distinct CDR3 sequences. Details on this clonotype: Its antigen is not identified.

Germline V gene data show CDR1 as SGHDN and CDR2 as FVKESK. The CDR3 is 16 residues long. Sequenced input: blood T cells: a sorted CD56 or NKG2C T cell subset, CD4+ or CD8+ T cells, or bulk PBMC T cells (not recorded which). The V gene is TRBV14, the J gene TRBJ2-1; the D call from TCRdb, TRBD2, cannot be confirmed without DNA. This clonotype was obtained from a man between 18 and 29 years old in good health. CDR3 sequence: CASNDGPLKGNNEQFF. The complete variable domain, with remaining parts taken from reference TRBV14 and TRBJ2-1, reads EAGVTQFPSHSVIEKGQTVTLRCDPISGHDNLYWYRRVMGKEIKFLLHFVKESKQDESGMPNNRFLAERTGGTYSTLKVQPAELEDSGVYFCASNDGPLKGNNEQFFGPGTRLTVL.